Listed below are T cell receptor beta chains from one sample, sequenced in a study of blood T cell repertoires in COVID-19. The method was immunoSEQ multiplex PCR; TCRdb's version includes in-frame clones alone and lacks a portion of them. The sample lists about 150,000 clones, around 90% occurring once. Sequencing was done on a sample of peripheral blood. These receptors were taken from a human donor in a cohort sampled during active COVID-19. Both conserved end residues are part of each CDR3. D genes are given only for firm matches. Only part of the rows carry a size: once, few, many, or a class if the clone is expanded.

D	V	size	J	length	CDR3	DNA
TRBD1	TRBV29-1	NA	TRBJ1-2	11	CSGGTGGGYTF	TGCAGCGGCGGGACAGGGGGTGGCTACACCTTC
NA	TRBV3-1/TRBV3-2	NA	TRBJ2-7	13	CASSQVGTYEQYF	TGTGCCAGCAGCCAAGTCGGGACCTACGAGCAGTACTTC
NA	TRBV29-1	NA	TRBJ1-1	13	CSASGGVGTEAFF	TGCAGCGCCTCGGGAGGCGTGGGCACTGAAGCTTTCTTT
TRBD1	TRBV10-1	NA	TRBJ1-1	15	CASSDDRGGHTEAFF	TGCGCCAGCAGTGATGACAGGGGGGGACACACTGAAGCTTTCTTT
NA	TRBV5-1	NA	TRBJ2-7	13	CASSLPDSYEQYF	TGCGCCAGCAGCTTGCCAGACTCCTACGAGCAGTACTTC
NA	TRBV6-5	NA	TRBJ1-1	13	CASSYSRRSEAFF	TGTGCCAGCAGTTACTCGAGGCGGTCTGAAGCTTTCTTT
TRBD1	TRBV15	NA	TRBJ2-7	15	CATSRDRLSSYEQYF	TGTGCCACCAGCAGGGACAGGCTTAGCTCCTACGAGCAGTACTTC
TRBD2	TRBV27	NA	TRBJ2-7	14	CASSRGGALYEQYF	TGTGCCAGCAGTCGCGGGGGGGCTTTATACGAGCAGTACTTC
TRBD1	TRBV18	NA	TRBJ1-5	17	CASSPVAGGTSNQPQHF	TGTGCCAGCTCACCAGTGGCAGGGGGTACTAGCAATCAGCCCCAGCATTTT
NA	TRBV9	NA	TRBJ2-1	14	CASSVVLGDNEQFF	TGTGCCAGCAGCGTAGTGCTAGGGGACAATGAGCAGTTCTTC
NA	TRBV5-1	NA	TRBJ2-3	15	CASSPGWGETDTQYF	TGCGCCAGCAGCCCCGGTTGGGGGGAGACAGATACGCAGTATTTT
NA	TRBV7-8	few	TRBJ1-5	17	CASSLGGLIYSNQPQHF	TGTGCCAGCAGCTTAGGGGGACTGATTTATAGCAATCAGCCCCAGCATTTT
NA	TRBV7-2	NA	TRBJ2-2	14	CASSLGGFTGELFF	TGTGCCAGCAGCTTAGGAGGTTTCACCGGGGAGCTGTTTTTT
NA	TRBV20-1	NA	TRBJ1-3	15	CSASTDSLSGNTIYF	TGCAGTGCTAGTACGGACAGCCTCTCTGGAAACACCATATATTTT
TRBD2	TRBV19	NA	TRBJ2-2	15	CASTPGGAGTGELFF	TGTGCCAGTACCCCCGGGGGGGCGGGGACCGGGGAGCTGTTTTTT
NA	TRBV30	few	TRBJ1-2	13	CAWSRGRDYGYTF	TGTGCCTGGAGTAGGGGCCGAGACTATGGCTACACCTTC
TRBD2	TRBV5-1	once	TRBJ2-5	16	CASSTSPSGGAETQYF	TGCGCCAGCAGCACCTCCCCTAGCGGGGGGGCCGAGACCCAGTACTTC
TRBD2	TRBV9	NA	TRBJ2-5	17	CASSVGTSGGAEETQYF	TGTGCCAGCAGCGTAGGGACTAGCGGGGGGGCAGAAGAGACCCAGTACTTC
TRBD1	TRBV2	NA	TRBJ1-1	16	CASSRDRVGMDTEAFF	TGTGCCAGCAGTAGAGACAGGGTTGGAATGGACACTGAAGCTTTCTTT
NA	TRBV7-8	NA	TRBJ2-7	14	CASSQSREQNEQYF	TGTGCCAGCAGCCAGAGCCGGGAACAGAACGAGCAGTACTTC
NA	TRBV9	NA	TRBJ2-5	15	CASSVDLSYQETQYF	TGTGCCAGCAGCGTAGATTTGAGTTACCAAGAGACCCAGTACTTC
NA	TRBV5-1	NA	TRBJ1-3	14	CASSPDISGNTIYF	TGCGCCAGCAGCCCAGACATCTCTGGAAACACCATATATTTT
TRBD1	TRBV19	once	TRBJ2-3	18	CASSIRSSWTGGIDTQYF	TGTGCCAGTAGTATTCGTAGTTCTTGGACAGGGGGCATAGATACGCAGTATTTT
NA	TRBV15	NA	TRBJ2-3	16	CATSRWGGASTDTQYF	TGTGCCACCAGCAGATGGGGCGGGGCTAGCACAGATACGCAGTATTTT
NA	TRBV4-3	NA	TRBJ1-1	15	CASSQDRASGTEAFF	TGCGCCAGCAGCCAAGATCGGGCCTCGGGGACTGAAGCTTTCTTT
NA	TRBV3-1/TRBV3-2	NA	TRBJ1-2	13	CASSPGSSGGYTF	TGTGCCAGCAGCCCGGGGTCCTCGGGTGGCTACACCTTC
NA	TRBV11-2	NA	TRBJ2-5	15	CASSPRLDDGETQYF	TGTGCCAGCAGCCCTCGACTAGATGATGGCGAGACCCAGTACTTC
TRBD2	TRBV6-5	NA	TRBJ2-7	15	CASIRTSGLVYEQYF	TGTGCCAGCATTAGGACTAGCGGGCTCGTCTACGAGCAGTACTTC
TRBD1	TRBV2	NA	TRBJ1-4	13	CASSRDRGEKLFF	TGTGCCAGCAGTCGGGACAGGGGTGAAAAACTGTTTTTT
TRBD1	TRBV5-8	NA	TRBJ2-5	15	CASSSWTGGGETQYF	TGTGCCAGCAGCTCCTGGACAGGGGGCGGGGAGACCCAGTACTTC
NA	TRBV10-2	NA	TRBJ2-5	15	CATGNSGVVQETQYF	TGCGCCACAGGAAATTCGGGGGTCGTCCAAGAGACCCAGTACTTC
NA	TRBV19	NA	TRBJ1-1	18	CASTPTWVSGTMNTEAFF	TGTGCCAGTACCCCTACATGGGTCTCCGGGACAATGAACACTGAAGCTTTCTTT
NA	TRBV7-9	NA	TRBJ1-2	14	CASSSPGGNYGYTF	TGTGCCAGCAGCTCCCCGGGGGGAAACTATGGCTACACCTTC
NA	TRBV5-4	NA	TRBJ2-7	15	CASSPGGQGVYEQYF	TGTGCCAGCAGCCCCGGGGGCCAGGGGGTATACGAGCAGTACTTC
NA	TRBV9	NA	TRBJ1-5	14	CASSKTGSNQPQHF	TGTGCCAGCAGCAAGACAGGTAGCAATCAGCCCCAGCATTTT
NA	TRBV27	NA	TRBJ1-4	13	CASEQGLGEKLFF	TGTGCCAGCGAGCAGGGTTTGGGTGAAAAACTGTTTTTT
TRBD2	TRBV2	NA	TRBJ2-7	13	CASRTSGGYEQYF	TGTGCCAGTCGGACTAGCGGGGGGTACGAGCAGTACTTC
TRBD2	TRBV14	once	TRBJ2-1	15	CASSPSGGEWDEQFF	TGTGCCAGCAGCCCGAGCGGGGGGGAGTGGGATGAGCAGTTCTTC
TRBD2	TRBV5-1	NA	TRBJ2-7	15	CASSLDSGSSYEQYF	TGCGCCAGCAGCTTGGATAGCGGGAGCTCCTACGAGCAGTACTTC
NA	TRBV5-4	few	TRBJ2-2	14	CASSPNGVAGELFF	TGTGCCAGCAGCCCAAACGGGGTCGCCGGGGAGCTGTTTTTT
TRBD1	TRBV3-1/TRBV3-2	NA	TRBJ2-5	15	CASSQVGQSEETQYF	TGTGCCAGCAGCCAAGTGGGACAGTCTGAGGAGACCCAGTACTTC
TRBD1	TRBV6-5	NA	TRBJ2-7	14	CASSYDRAPYEQYF	TGTGCCAGCAGTTATGACAGGGCACCTTACGAGCAGTACTTC
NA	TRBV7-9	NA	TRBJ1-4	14	CASSSGGANEKLFF	TGTGCCAGCAGCTCCGGCGGGGCCAATGAAAAACTGTTTTTT
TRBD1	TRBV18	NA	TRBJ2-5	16	CASSRTGTVRRETQYF	TGTGCCAGCTCACGGACCGGGACAGTGCGGCGGGAGACCCAGTACTTC
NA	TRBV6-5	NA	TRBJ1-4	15	CASSYSGASNEKLFF	TGTGCCAGCAGTTACTCGGGGGCCTCTAATGAAAAACTGTTTTTT
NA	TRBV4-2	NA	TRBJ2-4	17	CASSQGTIILAKNIQYF	TGTGCCAGCAGCCAGGGTACTATTATTTTAGCCAAAAACATTCAGTACTTC
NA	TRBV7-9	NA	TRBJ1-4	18	CASSLESGFMSLNEKLFF	TGTGCCAGCAGCTTAGAGTCAGGGTTTATGTCGCTTAATGAAAAACTGTTTTTT
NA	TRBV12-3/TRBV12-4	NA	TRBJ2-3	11	CASSNRDTQYF	TGTGCCAGCAGTAACAGGGATACGCAGTATTTT
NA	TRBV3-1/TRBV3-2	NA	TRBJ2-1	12	CASSQRAGEQFF	TGTGCCAGCAGCCAACGGGCGGGTGAGCAGTTCTTC
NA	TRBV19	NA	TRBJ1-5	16	CASSINGGSENQPQHF	TGTGCCAGTAGTATCAATGGGGGGAGTGAGAATCAGCCCCAGCATTTT
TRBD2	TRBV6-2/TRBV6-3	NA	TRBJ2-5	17	CASSWTSGGAYQETQYF	TGTGCCAGCAGTTGGACTAGCGGGGGGGCGTACCAAGAGACCCAGTACTTC
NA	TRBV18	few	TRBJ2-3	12	CASSRESDTQYF	TGTGCCAGCTCACGTGAGTCAGATACGCAGTATTTT
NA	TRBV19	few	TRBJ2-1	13	CASSLRGYNEQFF	TGTGCCAGTAGCCTAAGGGGGTACAATGAGCAGTTCTTC
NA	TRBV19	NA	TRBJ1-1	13	CASSIQGSTEAFF	TGTGCCAGTAGTATTCAGGGATCCACTGAAGCTTTCTTT